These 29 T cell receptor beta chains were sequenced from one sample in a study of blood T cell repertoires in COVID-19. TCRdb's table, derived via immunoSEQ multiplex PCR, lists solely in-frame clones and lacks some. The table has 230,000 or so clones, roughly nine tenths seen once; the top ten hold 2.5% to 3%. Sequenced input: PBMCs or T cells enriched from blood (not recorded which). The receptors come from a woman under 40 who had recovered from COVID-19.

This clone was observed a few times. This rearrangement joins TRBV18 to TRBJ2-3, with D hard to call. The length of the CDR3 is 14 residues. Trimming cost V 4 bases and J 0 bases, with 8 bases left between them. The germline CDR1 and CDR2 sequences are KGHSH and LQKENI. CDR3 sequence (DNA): TGTGCCAGCTCACTATACTCTAGCACAGATACGCAGTATTTT. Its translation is CASSLYSSTDTQYF.

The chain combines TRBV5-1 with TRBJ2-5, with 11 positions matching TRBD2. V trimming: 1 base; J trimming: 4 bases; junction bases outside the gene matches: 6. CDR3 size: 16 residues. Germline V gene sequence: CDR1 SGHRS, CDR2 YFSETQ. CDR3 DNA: TGCGCCAGCAGCTTGACCGGGACTAGCGGCGGAGAGACCCAGTACTTC. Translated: CASSLTGTSGGETQYF.

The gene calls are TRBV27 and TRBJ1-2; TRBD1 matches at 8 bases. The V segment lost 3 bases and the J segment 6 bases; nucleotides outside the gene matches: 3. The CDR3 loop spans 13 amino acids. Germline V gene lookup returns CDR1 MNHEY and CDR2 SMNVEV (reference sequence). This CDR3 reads CASSFSRGHGYTF. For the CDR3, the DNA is TGTGCCAGCAGTTTTTCCAGGGGGCATGGCTACACCTTC.

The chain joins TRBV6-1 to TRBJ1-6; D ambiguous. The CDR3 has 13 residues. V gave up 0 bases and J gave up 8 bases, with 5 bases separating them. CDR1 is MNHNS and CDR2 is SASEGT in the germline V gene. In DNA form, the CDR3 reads TGTGCCAGCAGTGAAGCCGAGGATTCACCCCTCCACTTT. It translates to CASSEAEDSPLHF.

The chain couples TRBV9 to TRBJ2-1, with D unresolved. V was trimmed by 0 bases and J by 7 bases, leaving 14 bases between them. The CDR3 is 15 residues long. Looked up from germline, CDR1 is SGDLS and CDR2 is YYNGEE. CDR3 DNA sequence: TGTGCCAGCAGCGTAGAGTCTTCCCCCCTAAATGAGCAGTTCTTC. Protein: CASSVESSPLNEQFF.

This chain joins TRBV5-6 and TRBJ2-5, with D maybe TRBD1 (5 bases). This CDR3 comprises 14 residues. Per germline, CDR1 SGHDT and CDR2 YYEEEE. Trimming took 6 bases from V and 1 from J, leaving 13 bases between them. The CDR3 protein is CASIALRVQETQYF. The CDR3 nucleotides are TGTGCCAGCATCGCCCTCAGGGTCCAAGAGACCCAGTACTTC. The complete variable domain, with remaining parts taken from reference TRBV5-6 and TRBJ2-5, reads DAGVTQSPTHLIKTRGQQVTLRCSPKSGHDTVSWYQQALGQGPQFIFQYYEEEERQRGNFPDRFSGHQFPNYSSELNVNALLLGDSALYLCASIALRVQETQYFGPGTRLLVL.

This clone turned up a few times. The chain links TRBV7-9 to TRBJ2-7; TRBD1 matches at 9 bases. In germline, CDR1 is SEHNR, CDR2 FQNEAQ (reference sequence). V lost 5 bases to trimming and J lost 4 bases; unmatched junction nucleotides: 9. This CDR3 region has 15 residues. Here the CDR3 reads CASSPLPGQGYEQYF. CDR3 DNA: TGTGCCAGCAGCCCTCTCCCGGGACAGGGTTACGAGCAGTACTTC.

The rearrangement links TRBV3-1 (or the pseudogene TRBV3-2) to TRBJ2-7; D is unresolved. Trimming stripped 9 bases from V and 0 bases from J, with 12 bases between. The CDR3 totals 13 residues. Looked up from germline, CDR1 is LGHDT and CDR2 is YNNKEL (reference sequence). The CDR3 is CASGRGSSYEQYF. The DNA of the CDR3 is TGTGCCAGTGGTCGCGGTAGCTCCTACGAGCAGTACTTC.

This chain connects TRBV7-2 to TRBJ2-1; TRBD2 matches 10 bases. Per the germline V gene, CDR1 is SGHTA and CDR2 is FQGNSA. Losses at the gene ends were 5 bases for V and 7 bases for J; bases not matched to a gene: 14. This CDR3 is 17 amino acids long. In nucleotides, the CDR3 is TGTGCCAGCAGCATAGGGATGAGACTAGCGGGTTTTAATGAGCAGTTCTTC. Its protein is CASSIGMRLAGFNEQFF.

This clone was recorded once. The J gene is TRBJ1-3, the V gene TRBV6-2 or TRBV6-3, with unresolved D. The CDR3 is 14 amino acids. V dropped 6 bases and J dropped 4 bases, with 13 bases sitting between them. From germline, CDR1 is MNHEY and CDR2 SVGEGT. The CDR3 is CASSDGWVGNTIYF. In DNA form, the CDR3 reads TGTGCCAGCAGCGACGGGTGGGTAGGAAACACCATATATTTT.

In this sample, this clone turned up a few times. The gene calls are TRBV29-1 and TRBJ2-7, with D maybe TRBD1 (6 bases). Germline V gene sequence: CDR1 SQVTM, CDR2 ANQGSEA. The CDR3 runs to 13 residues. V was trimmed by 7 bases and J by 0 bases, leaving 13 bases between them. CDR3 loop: CSARTASSYEQYF. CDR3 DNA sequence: TGCAGCGCCCGGACAGCGAGCTCCTACGAGCAGTACTTC.

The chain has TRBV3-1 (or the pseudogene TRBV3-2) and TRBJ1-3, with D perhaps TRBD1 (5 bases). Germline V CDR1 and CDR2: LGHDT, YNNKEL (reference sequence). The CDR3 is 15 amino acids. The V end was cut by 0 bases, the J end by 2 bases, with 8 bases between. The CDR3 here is CASSQDPGAGNTIYF. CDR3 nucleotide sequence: TGTGCCAGCAGCCAAGATCCGGGGGCTGGAAACACCATATATTTT.

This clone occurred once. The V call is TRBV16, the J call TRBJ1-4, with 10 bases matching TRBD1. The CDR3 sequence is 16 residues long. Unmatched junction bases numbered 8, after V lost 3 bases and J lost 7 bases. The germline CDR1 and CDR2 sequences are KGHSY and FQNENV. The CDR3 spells CASSQRLTGGSEKLFF. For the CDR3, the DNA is TGTGCCAGCAGCCAGAGGTTGACAGGGGGCAGTGAAAAACTGTTTTTT.

CDR3 bases: TGTGCCAGCATGCACAGGGAAACTGAAAAACTGTTTTTT. This gives the protein CASMHRETEKLFF. The chain carries TRBV2 and TRBJ1-4; D is possibly TRBD1 (6 bases). Between the trimmed V and J ends, which lost 7 bases and 7 bases, there was a span of 13 bases. Germline values: CDR1 SNHLY, CDR2 FYNNEI. The CDR3 contains 13 residues.

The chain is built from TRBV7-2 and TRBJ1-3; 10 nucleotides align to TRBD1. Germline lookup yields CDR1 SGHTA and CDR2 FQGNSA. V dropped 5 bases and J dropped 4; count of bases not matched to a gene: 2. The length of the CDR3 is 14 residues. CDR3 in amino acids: CASSPGQGGNTIYF. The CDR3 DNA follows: TGTGCCAGCAGCCCGGGACAGGGGGGAAACACCATATATTTT. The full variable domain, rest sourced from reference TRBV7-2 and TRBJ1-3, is GAGVSQSPSNKVTEKGKDVELRCDPISGHTALYWYRQSLGQGLEFLIYFQGNSAPDKSGLPSDRFSAERTGGSVSTLTIQRTQQEDSAVYLCASSPGQGGNTIYFGEGSWLTVV.

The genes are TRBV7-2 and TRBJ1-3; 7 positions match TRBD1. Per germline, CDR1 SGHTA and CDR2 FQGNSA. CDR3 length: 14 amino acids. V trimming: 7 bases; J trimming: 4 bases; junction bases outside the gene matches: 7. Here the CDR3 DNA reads TGTGCCAGCATCATGACAGGGTACGGAAACACCATATATTTT. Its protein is CASIMTGYGNTIYF.

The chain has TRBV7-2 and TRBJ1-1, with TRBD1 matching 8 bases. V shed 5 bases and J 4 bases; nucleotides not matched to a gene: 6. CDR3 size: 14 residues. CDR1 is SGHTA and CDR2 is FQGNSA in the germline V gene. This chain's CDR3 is CASSTRDRPTEAFF. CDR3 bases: TGTGCCAGCAGCACCCGGGACAGGCCCACTGAAGCTTTCTTT.

CDR3 bases: TGCAGCGTTAGGGCAGGGTTTAACACCGGGGAGCTGTTTTTT. It translates to CSVRAGFNTGELFF. This rearrangement joins TRBV29-1 to TRBJ2-2; D may be TRBD1 (5 bases). Trimming took 5 bases from V and 2 from J, leaving 12 bases between them. There are 14 residues in the CDR3. Germline lookup yields CDR1 SQVTM and CDR2 ANQGSEA.

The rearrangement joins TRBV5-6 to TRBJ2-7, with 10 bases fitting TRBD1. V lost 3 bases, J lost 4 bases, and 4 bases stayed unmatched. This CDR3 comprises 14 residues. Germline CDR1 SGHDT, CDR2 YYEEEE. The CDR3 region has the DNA TGTGCCAGCAGCTCGACAGGGGGCTTGTACGAGCAGTACTTC. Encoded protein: CASSSTGGLYEQYF.

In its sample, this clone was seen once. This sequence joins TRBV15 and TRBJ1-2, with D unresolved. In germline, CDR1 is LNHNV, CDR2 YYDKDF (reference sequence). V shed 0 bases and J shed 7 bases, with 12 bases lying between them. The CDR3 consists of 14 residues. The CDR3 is CATSRDYGERGYTF. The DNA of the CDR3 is TGTGCCACCAGCAGAGATTACGGGGAGCGTGGCTACACCTTC. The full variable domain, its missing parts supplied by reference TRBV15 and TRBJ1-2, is DAMVIQNPRYQVTQFGKPVTLSCSQTLNHNVMYWYQQKSSQAPKLLFHYYDKDFNNEADTPDNFQSRRPNTSFCFLDIRSPGLGDTAMYLCATSRDYGERGYTFGSGTRLTVV.

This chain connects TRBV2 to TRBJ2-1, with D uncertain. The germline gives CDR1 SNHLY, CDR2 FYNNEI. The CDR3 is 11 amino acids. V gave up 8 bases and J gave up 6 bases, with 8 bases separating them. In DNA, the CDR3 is TGTGCCAGCCTAGGTACCAATGAGCAGTTCTTC. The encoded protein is CASLGTNEQFF.

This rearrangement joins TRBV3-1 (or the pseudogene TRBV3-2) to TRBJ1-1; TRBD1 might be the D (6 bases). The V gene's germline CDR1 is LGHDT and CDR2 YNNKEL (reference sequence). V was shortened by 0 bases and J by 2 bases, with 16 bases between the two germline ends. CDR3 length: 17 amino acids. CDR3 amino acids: CASSQDSQGHTNTEAFF. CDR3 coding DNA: TGTGCCAGCAGCCAAGATAGCCAGGGACACACTAACACTGAAGCTTTCTTT.

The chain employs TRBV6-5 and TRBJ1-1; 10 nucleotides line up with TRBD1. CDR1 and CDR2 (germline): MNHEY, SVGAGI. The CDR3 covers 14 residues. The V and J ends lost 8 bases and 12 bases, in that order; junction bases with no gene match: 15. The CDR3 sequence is CASVTGGGLGEPFF. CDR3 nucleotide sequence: TGTGCCAGCGTGACAGGGGGCGGTTTGGGCGAACCTTTCTTT.

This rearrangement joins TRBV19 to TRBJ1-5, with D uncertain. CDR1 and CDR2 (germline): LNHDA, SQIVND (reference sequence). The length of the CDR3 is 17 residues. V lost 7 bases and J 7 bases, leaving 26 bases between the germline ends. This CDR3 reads CASIGSPGAGPGQPQHF. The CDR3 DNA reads TGTGCCAGTATAGGGTCCCCTGGCGCCGGACCGGGGCAGCCCCAGCATTTT.

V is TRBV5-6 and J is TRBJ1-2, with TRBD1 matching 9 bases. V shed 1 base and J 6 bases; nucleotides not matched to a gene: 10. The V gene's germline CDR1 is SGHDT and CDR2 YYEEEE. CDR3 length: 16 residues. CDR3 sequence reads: CASSLIDRGSLDGYTF. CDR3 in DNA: TGTGCCAGCAGCTTGATCGACAGGGGGAGCTTAGATGGCTACACCTTC.

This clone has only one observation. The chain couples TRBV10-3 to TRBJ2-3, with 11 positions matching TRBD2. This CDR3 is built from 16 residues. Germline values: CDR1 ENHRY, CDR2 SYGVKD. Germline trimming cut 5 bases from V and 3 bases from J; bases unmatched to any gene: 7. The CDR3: CAISQTSGGSTDTQYF. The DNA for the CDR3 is TGTGCCATCAGTCAAACTAGCGGGGGCTCGACAGATACGCAGTATTTT.

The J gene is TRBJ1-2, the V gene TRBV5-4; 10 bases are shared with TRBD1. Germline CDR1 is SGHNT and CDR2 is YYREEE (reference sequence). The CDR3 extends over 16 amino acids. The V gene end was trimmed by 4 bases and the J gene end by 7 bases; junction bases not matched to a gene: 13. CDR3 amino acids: CASSLLIPGQGSGYTF. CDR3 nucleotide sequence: TGTGCCAGCAGCCTCCTGATTCCGGGACAGGGGAGTGGCTACACCTTC.

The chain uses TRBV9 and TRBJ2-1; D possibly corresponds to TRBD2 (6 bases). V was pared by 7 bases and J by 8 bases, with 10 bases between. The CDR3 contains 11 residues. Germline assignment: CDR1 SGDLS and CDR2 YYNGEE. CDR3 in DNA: TGTGCCAGCGGGGAGGAGGATGAGCAGTTCTTC. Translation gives CASGEEDEQFF.

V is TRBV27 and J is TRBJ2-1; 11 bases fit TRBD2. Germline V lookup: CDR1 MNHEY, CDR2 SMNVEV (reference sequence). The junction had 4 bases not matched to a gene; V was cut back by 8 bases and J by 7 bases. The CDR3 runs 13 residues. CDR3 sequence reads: CASGIAGGNEQFF. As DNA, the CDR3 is TGTGCCAGCGGTATAGCGGGGGGGAATGAGCAGTTCTTC.